This T cell receptor (beta chain) was sequenced for a study of blood T cells in healthy people across ages. On the study more broadly: With template switching, about one barcoded beta molecule was captured per two T cells. Points from the study as a whole: Long-lived donors had more naive CD4+ cells and higher diversity than aged donors. Measured against age, TCR beta diversity per million T cells decreased in a roughly linear manner.

Combining a sample-barcoded 5' primer with a J-beta primer mix, a second PCR ran for about 6 to 12 cycles. TCRdb reprocessed the 5' RACE reads via MiXCR and lists one record per CDR3 protein. The repertoire holds fewer than 2,000,000 distinct CDR3 sequences, with almost 35% as singletons. The CDR3 has 13 amino acids. Trimming removed 3 bases from V and 9 bases from J; junction bases left unmatched: 3. Germline CDR1 and CDR2: GTSNPN and SVGIG (reference sequence). Remarks on this clonotype: Its antigen is not known.

The chain has TRBV30 and TRBJ2-1; 12 nucleotides align to TRBD2. Sequencing was performed on blood. This TCR was recovered from a woman aged 25 to 45 in good health. CDR3 region: CAWSQLAGGEQFF. The CDR3 nucleotides read TGTGCCTGGAGCCAACTAGCGGGGGGTGAGCAGTTCTTC.